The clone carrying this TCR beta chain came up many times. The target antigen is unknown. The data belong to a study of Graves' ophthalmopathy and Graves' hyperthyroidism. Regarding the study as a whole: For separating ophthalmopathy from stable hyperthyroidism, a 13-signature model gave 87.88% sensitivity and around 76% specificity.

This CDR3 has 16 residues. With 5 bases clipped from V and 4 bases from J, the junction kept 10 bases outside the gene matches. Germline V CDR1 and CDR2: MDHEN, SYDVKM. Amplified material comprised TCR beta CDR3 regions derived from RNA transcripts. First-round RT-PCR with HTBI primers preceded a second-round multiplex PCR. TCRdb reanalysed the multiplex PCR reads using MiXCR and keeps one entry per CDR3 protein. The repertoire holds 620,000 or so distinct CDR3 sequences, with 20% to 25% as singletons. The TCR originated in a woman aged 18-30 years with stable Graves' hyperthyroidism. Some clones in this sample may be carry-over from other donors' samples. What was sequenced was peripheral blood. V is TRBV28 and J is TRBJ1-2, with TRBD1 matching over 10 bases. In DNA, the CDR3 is TGTGCCAGCAGTCCCGTCGAAGGACAGGGGGTCTATGGCTACACCTTC. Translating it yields CASSPVEGQGVYGYTF.